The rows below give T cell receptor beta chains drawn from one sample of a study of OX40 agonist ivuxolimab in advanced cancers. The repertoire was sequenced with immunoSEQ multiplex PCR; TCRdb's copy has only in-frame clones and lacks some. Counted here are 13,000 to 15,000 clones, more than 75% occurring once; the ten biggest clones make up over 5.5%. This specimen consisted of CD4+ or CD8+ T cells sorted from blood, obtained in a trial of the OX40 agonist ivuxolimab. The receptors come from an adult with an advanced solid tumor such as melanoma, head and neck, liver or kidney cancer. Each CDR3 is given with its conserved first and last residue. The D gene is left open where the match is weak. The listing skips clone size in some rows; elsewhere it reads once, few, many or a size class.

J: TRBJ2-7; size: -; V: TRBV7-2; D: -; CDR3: CASSLSRTNPYEQYF; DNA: TGTGCCAGCAGCTTATCCCGGACAAACCCCTACGAGCAGTACTTC
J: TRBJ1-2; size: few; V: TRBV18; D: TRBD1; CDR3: CASSPGQSFYGYTF; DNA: TGTGCCAGCTCACCGGGACAGAGTTTCTATGGCTACACCTTC
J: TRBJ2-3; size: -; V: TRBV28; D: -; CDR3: CASNPRSSTDTQYF; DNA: TGTGCCAGCAATCCCAGATCTAGCACAGATACGCAGTATTTT
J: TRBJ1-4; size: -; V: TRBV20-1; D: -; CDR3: CSARLEKLFF; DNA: TGCAGTGCTCGGCTCGAAAAACTGTTTTTT
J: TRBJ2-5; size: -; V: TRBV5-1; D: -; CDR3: CASSPTGISTETQYF; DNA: TGCGCCAGCAGCCCCACCGGGATTAGCACTGAGACCCAGTACTTC
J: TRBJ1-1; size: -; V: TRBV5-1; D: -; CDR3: CASSSQENTEAFF; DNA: TGCGCCAGCAGCTCACAAGAGAACACTGAAGCTTTCTTT
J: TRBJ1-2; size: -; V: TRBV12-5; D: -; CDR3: CASGLADSHGYTF; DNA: TGTGCTAGTGGTTTGGCAGACAGCCATGGCTACACCTTC
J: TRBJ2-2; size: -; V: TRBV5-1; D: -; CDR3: CASSLRSGTGELFF; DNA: TGCGCCAGCAGCTTGAGGAGCGGGACCGGGGAGCTGTTTTTT
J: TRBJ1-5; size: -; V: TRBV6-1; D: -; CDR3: CASSEGGSRNQPQHF; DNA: TGTGCCAGCAGTGAAGGGGGCAGCCGTAATCAGCCCCAGCATTTT
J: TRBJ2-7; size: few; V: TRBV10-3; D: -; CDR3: CAISAGQTPYEQYF; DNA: TGTGCCATCAGTGCTGGACAGACACCATACGAGCAGTACTTC
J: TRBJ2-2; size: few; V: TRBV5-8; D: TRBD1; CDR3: CASSRQGFSNFPGELFF; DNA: TGTGCCAGCAGTAGACAGGGTTTCTCCAATTTTCCCGGGGAGCTGTTTTTT
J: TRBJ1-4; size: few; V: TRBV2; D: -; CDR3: CASRGGTNEKLFF; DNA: TGTGCCAGCAGGGGGGGAACTAATGAAAAACTGTTTTTT
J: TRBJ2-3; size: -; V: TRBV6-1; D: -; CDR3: CASSESGPQYF; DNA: TGTGCCAGCAGTGAATCGGGGCCGCAGTATTTT
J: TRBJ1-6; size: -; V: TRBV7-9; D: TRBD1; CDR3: CASSFDRGKGSPLHF; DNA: TGTGCCAGCAGCTTTGACAGGGGAAAAGGTTCACCCCTCCACTTT
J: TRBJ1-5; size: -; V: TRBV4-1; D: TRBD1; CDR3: CASSQSHVTTDRAQPQHF; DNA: TGCGCCAGCAGCCAAAGCCACGTCACAACCGACAGGGCACAGCCCCAGCATTTT
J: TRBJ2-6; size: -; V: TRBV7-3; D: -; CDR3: CASKLDPSGANVLTF; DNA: TGTGCCAGCAAACTAGACCCCTCTGGGGCCAACGTCCTGACTTTC
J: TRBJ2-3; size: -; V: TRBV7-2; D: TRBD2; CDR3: CASSPTSGDTDTQYF; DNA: TGTGCCAGCAGCCCGACTAGCGGCGACACAGATACGCAGTATTTT
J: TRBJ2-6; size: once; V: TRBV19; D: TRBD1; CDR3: CASSIEGGRTGANVLTF; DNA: TGTGCCAGTAGTATAGAAGGGGGCCGGACTGGGGCCAACGTCCTGACTTTC
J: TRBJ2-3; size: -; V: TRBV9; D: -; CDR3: CASSVLHSGGSDTQYF; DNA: TGTGCCAGCAGCGTACTCCACTCGGGGGGCTCAGATACGCAGTATTTT
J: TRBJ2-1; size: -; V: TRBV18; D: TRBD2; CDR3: CASSTSGGQEQFF; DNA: TGTGCCAGCTCAACTAGCGGGGGGCAGGAGCAGTTCTTC
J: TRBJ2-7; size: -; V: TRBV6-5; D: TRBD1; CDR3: CASSRGTGYHEQYF; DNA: TGTGCCAGCAGTAGGGGGACAGGGTACCACGAGCAGTACTTC
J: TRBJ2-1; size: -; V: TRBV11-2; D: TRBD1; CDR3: CASSSGQGWNNEQFF; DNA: TGTGCCAGCAGCTCGGGACAGGGCTGGAACAATGAGCAGTTCTTC